A single sample gave rise to the 8 T cell receptor beta chains below, sequenced in a study of post-analysis software for immune sequencing data. Overall study findings and caveats: Five or six TRBV segments, including TRBV5-6, TRBV5-1 and TRBV20-1, were more frequent in patients than controls.

The TCR beta cDNA libraries contained unique molecular identifiers. Each CDR3 protein gets one entry after TCRdb re-called the PCR reads with MiXCR. The sample shows hundreds of thousands of distinct CDR3 sequences, roughly 50% of them seen only once. Their recognized antigens are unknown. The source material was blood. Receptors were obtained from a girl aged 10-17 years with multiple sclerosis.

The CDR3: CSVGISSSYEQYF. The CDR3 DNA sequence: TGCAGCGTTGGAATCAGTAGCTCCTACGAGCAGTACTTC. This sequence joins TRBV29-1 and TRBJ2-7, with no clear D. V was trimmed by 4 bases and J by 0 bases, leaving 10 bases between them. Germline CDR1 is SQVTM and CDR2 is ANQGSEA. This CDR3 has 13 residues.

The DNA of the CDR3 is TGTGCCAGCAGCTCGGGGGAGGGGACCTATAATTCACCCCTCCACTTT. Protein sequence: CASSSGEGTYNSPLHF. This chain links TRBV7-9 with TRBJ1-6, with a tentative D call TRBD1 (5 bases). The CDR3 is made up of 16 amino acids. The V gene lost 4 bases and the J gene lost 2 bases, with 12 bases spanning the gap. Germline loops: CDR1 SEHNR, CDR2 FQNEAQ (reference sequence).

CDR3 sequence reads: CASSPIPGAETQYF. The CDR3 DNA sequence: TGTGCCAGCAGCCCCATCCCGGGGGCAGAGACCCAGTACTTC. V is TRBV7-3 and J is TRBJ2-7; tentatively, D is TRBD1 or TRBD2 (6 bases each). The J call may be in error: the DNA end matches TRBJ2-5 better. Germline V gene lookup returns CDR1 SGHTA and CDR2 FQGTGA. The CDR3 consists of 14 residues.

The DNA of the CDR3 is TGCAGTGCTGGGCTCGTGCTGACATTAACAGATACGCAGTATTTT. Translated: CSAGLVLTLTDTQYF. V gene TRBV20-1 combines with J gene TRBJ2-3; D unclear. The V gene's germline CDR1 is DFQATT and CDR2 SNEGSKA (reference sequence). The germline V and J ends were trimmed by 5 bases and 3 bases, with 18 bases remaining between them. The CDR3 spans 15 residues.

CDR3 residues: CASSPSPVQALSSYEQYF. The CDR3 DNA is TGTGCCAGCAGTCCCTCTCCCGTACAGGCCCTTAGCTCCTACGAGCAGTACTTC. The rearrangement links TRBV27 to TRBJ2-7, with D perhaps TRBD1 (5 bases). The V gene's germline CDR1 is MNHEY and CDR2 SMNVEV (reference sequence). V gave up 5 bases and J gave up 0 bases, with 23 bases separating them. This CDR3 spans 18 amino acids.

The chain combines TRBV2 with TRBJ2-2; 11 bases are shared with TRBD1. The CDR3 spans 14 residues. CDR1 and CDR2 (germline): SNHLY, FYNNEI. V dropped 8 bases and J dropped 8; count of bases not matched to a gene: 7. The CDR3, as DNA: TGTGCCAGCCAACCGGACAGGGGGCCTGGGGAGCTGTTTTTT. Encoded protein: CASQPDRGPGELFF.

The chain has TRBV5-1 and TRBJ2-3; TRBD1 is a possible D gene (6 bases). The CDR3 runs 15 residues. Trimming left V 1 base short and J 4 bases short, with 13 bases between. The V gene's germline CDR1 is SGHRS and CDR2 YFSETQ. The CDR3 DNA reads as TGCGCCAGCAGCTTGACAGGGCGTCTTGCAGATACGCAGTATTTT. Its protein product is CASSLTGRLADTQYF. Supplemented by reference TRBV5-1 and TRBJ2-3, the full variable domain reads KAGVTQTPRYLIKTRGQQVTLSCSPISGHRSVSWYQQTPGQGLQFLFEYFSETQRNKGNFPGRFSGRQFSNSRSEMNVSTLELGDSALYLCASSLTGRLADTQYFGPGTRLTVL.

The V and J genes are TRBV20-1 and TRBJ2-5; TRBD2 matches 11 bases. The DNA end favors TRBJ2-7, so the J call may be wrong. This CDR3 has 14 residues. CDR1 and CDR2 from the germline V gene are DFQATT and SNEGSKA (reference sequence). CDR3 loop: CSAELAGGHYEQYF. In DNA form, the CDR3 reads TGCAGTGCTGAGCTAGCGGGGGGCCACTACGAGCAGTACTTC.